The 3 T cell receptor beta chains presented below share a single source sample, sequenced in a study of T cell responses to AZD1222 COVID-19 vaccine. Generated by immunoSEQ multiplex PCR, the TCRdb table keeps only in-frame clones and is missing some. Found here are some 130,000 clones, about 93% of them singletons; the top ten hold 6.5% to 8.5%. This sample comprised peripheral blood, obtained 28 days after the second AZD1222 dose. Receptors were obtained from an adult who received the AZD1222 COVID-19 vaccine.

This chain uses TRBV2 with TRBJ1-2, with 9 bases identical to TRBD1. V shed 9 bases and J 6 bases; nucleotides not matched to a gene: 20. The CDR3 is 17 residues long. Germline V gives CDR1 SNHLY, CDR2 FYNNEI. Here the CDR3 DNA reads TGTGCCAGGGAGCCACGGTTTAGACAGGGGGAGTATCATGGCTACACCTTC. It encodes CAREPRFRQGEYHGYTF.

J is TRBJ1-4 and V is TRBV7-2; 7 positions match TRBD1. Germline values: CDR1 SGHTA, CDR2 FQGNSA. J was trimmed by 10 bases and V by 8 bases; bases with no gene match: 10. There are 13 residues in the CDR3. CDR3 DNA: TGTGCCAGCGGGGCCGACAGGGTTGGAAAACTGTTTTTT. Translated: CASGADRVGKLFF.

This sequence joins TRBV2 and TRBJ1-5; no reliable D call. The germline CDR1 and CDR2 sequences are SNHLY and FYNNEI. Trimming cost V 7 bases and J 4 bases, with 17 bases left between them. CDR3 size: 15 residues. In DNA, the CDR3 is TGTGCCAGCAAAAGCCAAGGGTTTGCAAATCAGCCCCAGCATTTT. This encodes CASKSQGFANQPQHF.